The TCR beta chain described here comes from a study of blood T cell repertoires in COVID-19. The V segment lost 4 bases and the J segment 6 bases; nucleotides outside the gene matches: 4. This CDR3 has 13 amino acids. Germline V gives CDR1 SGHDT, CDR2 YYEEEE. The table lists this clone with a count of one. Method: immunoSEQ multiplex PCR; TCRdb's copy keeps in-frame clones and lacks some. The table records 200,000 to 250,000 clones, approximately 79% of them present only once. The sample was peripheral blood. The TCR comes from a woman between 40 and 50 years old with active or convalescent COVID-19. The V call is TRBV5-6, the J call TRBJ2-7; 10 nucleotides match TRBD1. The CDR3 reads CASSRDRGSEQYV. Here the CDR3 DNA reads TGTGCCAGCAGCCGGGACAGGGGATCCGAGCAGTACGTC.